The present T cell receptor (beta chain) was sequenced within a study of T cells in Graves' hyperthyroidism and ophthalmopathy. CDR3 length equals 17 residues. Per the germline V gene, CDR1 is MNHEY and CDR2 is SVGEGT. V was trimmed by 6 bases and J by 1 base, leaving 21 bases between them. Hyperthyroidism had been newly diagnosed in patients aged 18 to 65, and its duration was under 2 months. Blood dates from first hyperthyroidism diagnosis, before any ophthalmopathy symptoms. TCR beta CDR3 regions were amplified from RNA. HTBI primers were employed in a first-round RT-PCR of the TCR CDR3. TCRdb re-derived calls from the multiplex PCR reads in MiXCR, one entry per CDR3 protein. Among around 260,000 distinct CDR3 sequences listed, under 30% were seen once. This clonotype appeared many times.

Sequencing was carried out using blood. The TCR originated in a man aged 40-55 years with Graves' hyperthyroidism that later progressed to Graves' ophthalmopathy. This chain links TRBV6-2 or TRBV6-3 with TRBJ1-1; D unresolved. The CDR3, as DNA: TGTGCCAGCAGCCCTAACCCATCCCACTCCGGGAACACTGAAGCTTTCTTT. It yields the protein CASSPNPSHSGNTEAFF.